The subject of this entry is one T cell receptor (beta chain). Its target is not known. The time point here: week 11, during vaccination. Topical imiquimod accompanied each vaccine dose, which consisted of 300 ug of mutant IDH1 20-mer peptide. Donor tumors were new WHO grade 3 or 4 IDH1-mutant, ATRX-lost astrocytomas. The sample comes from a study of a mutant IDH1 vaccine in newly diagnosed glioma. Study details: Administration of eight vaccinations to patients took place in weeks 1, 3, 5, 7, 11, 15, 19, 23. There were about 62% males and approximately 38% females among treated patients, whose mean age was approximately 40 years. The first vaccination came 4-6 weeks after radiotherapy alone, or with temozolomide cycles.

The CDR3 spans 12 residues. Trimming cost V 0 bases and J 10 bases, with 8 bases left between them. The germline CDR1 and CDR2 sequences are SGHRS and YFSETQ. Repertoires were generated with immunoSEQ multiplex PCR, while TCRdb's copy carries only in-frame clones and drops some. Here the sample spans about 64,000 clones, approximately 84% being singletons. The origin of this receptor is a woman aged 50 to 60 with glioma. The rearrangement joins TRBV5-1 to TRBJ2-1; D remains unclear. The source was PBMCs, collected from a glioma patient whose treatment included an IDH1 peptide vaccine. The chain's CDR3 is CASSLASGEQFF. CDR3 DNA: TGCGCCAGCAGCTTGGCCTCTGGGGAGCAGTTCTTC.